The 14 T cell receptor beta chains in this list originate from one sample, sequenced in a study of blood T cell repertoires in COVID-19. The method was immunoSEQ multiplex PCR; TCRdb's version includes in-frame clones alone and lacks a portion of them. The sample gives 180,000 or so clones, roughly 85% of which show up once; roughly 8% is in the top ten. Sequenced: peripheral blood. Receptor source: a man aged 55 to 70 with acute or convalescent COVID-19.

This chain connects TRBV6-4 to TRBJ1-2; D call uncertain. CDR3 length equals 13 residues. The germline gives CDR1 MRHNA, CDR2 SNTAGT. Trimming took 2 bases from V and 4 from J, leaving 8 bases between them. In DNA, the CDR3 is TGTGCCAGCAGTGACCGCGATGGCTATGGCTACACCTTC. Translating gives CASSDRDGYGYTF.

The V and J genes are TRBV9 and TRBJ1-3, with 8 bases matching TRBD1. Per germline, CDR1 SGDLS and CDR2 YYNGEE. CDR3 size: 14 residues. Trimming cost V 3 bases and J 5 bases; bases outside gene matches: 4. The CDR3 sequence: CASSARQGRNTIYF. The CDR3 DNA is TGTGCCAGCAGCGCCCGACAGGGGAGAAACACCATATATTTT.

CDR3 DNA: TGTGCCACCAGCACCGGACAGGGGAGGCACGAGCAGTACTTC. It translates to CATSTGQGRHEQYF. This sequence joins TRBV15 and TRBJ2-7; 9 bases are a match to TRBD1. The CDR3 totals 14 residues. Germline V gene lookup returns CDR1 LNHNV and CDR2 YYDKDF (reference sequence). J gave up 5 bases and V 4 bases, and 6 bases lay outside the gene matches.

The V gene is TRBV28, the J gene TRBJ1-4, with D possibly matching TRBD1 (6 bases). V lost 1 base and J lost 16, with 13 bases in between. CDR3 length equals 12 residues. Germline-derived CDR1 and CDR2 are MDHEN and SYDVKM. The CDR3 sequence is CASSLFRQVRFF. The CDR3 nucleotides read TGTGCCAGCAGTTTATTCAGACAGGTTCGGTTTTTT.

The genes are TRBV7-2 and TRBJ1-5, with TRBD1 as a possible D gene (5 bases). V was trimmed by 6 bases and J by 3 bases, leaving 15 bases between them. The CDR3 is 15 residues long. Germline V CDR1 and CDR2: SGHTA, FQGNSA. In nucleotides, the CDR3 is TGTGCCAGCAGAAAACAGGCCCCGGACAATCAGCCCCAGCATTTT. It is translated as CASRKQAPDNQPQHF. The variable domain in full, completed from reference TRBV7-2 and TRBJ1-5, reads GAGVSQSPSNKVTEKGKDVELRCDPISGHTALYWYRQSLGQGLEFLIYFQGNSAPDKSGLPSDRFSAERTGGSVSTLTIQRTQQEDSAVYLCASRKQAPDNQPQHFGDGTRLSIL.

J is TRBJ2-1 and V is TRBV5-1; possibly TRBD2 for D (5 bases). Trimming removed 2 bases from V and 8 bases from J, with 14 bases in between. This CDR3 is 14 amino acids long. Germline V gives CDR1 SGHRS, CDR2 YFSETQ. The CDR3 region has the DNA TGCGCCAGCAGCTTAGACTACCGAGGCGATGAGCAGTTCTTC. This encodes CASSLDYRGDEQFF.

The chain uses TRBV28 and TRBJ1-6, with D perhaps TRBD1 (6 bases). The CDR3 has 19 amino acids. In germline, CDR1 is MDHEN, CDR2 SYDVKM. Trimming removed 7 bases from V and 6 bases from J, with 28 bases in between. The CDR3 sequence is CASTQSRPAGGAFNSPLHF. The CDR3 nucleotides are TGTGCCAGCACCCAATCAAGACCCGCGGGGGGGGCATTTAATTCACCCCTCCACTTT.

For the CDR3, the DNA is TGTGCCAGCAGTTGGAGCTCTGGGGCCAACGTCCTGACTTTC. It yields the protein CASSWSSGANVLTF. This sequence joins TRBV27 and TRBJ2-6; D call uncertain. The CDR3 has 14 residues. Trimming left V 4 bases short and J 0 bases short, with 4 bases between. Germline-derived CDR1 and CDR2 are MNHEY and SMNVEV (reference sequence).

The CDR3 loop reads CASSLRTGDTGELFF. The CDR3 DNA sequence: TGCGCCAGCAGCTTGAGGACAGGGGACACCGGGGAGCTGTTTTTT. The chain couples TRBV5-1 to TRBJ2-2; 9 bases map to TRBD1. J gave up 3 bases and V 1 base, and 1 base lay outside the gene matches. This CDR3 contains 15 residues. Germline CDR1 is SGHRS and CDR2 is YFSETQ.

The chain couples TRBV28 to TRBJ2-4; TRBD2 matches 12 bases. Trimming took 1 base from V and 8 from J; bases not matched to a gene: 3. CDR1 and CDR2 from the germline V gene are MDHEN and SYDVKM. The CDR3 covers 15 residues. The CDR3 loop reads CASSLLTSGSYIQYF. CDR3 coding DNA: TGTGCCAGCAGTTTATTGACTAGCGGGAGTTACATTCAGTACTTC.

This clone came up once. CDR3 DNA sequence: TGTGCCAGCAGCAAAGGGGGCAGGGAGTATGAAAAACTGTTTTTT. It yields the protein CASSKGGREYEKLFF. The rearrangement joins TRBV6-5 to TRBJ1-4; 7 nucleotides agree with TRBD1. V shed 6 bases, J shed 6 bases, and the junction held 10 bases outside the gene matches. The CDR3 sequence is 15 residues long. The germline gives CDR1 MNHEY, CDR2 SVGAGI.

The V call is TRBV6-2 or TRBV6-3, the J call TRBJ2-3, with 10 nucleotides matching TRBD2. The CDR3 loop spans 16 amino acids. The J segment lost 4 bases and the V segment lost 4 bases, leaving 8 bases of the junction unmatched. Germline V gene lookup returns CDR1 MNHEY and CDR2 SVGEGT. Here the CDR3 reads CASSFRGAGGPDTQYF. The DNA of the CDR3 is TGTGCCAGCAGTTTCCGGGGAGCGGGAGGGCCAGATACGCAGTATTTT.

The genes are TRBV21-1 and TRBJ2-3; TRBD2 is the table's D call and was not checked against the DNA. TRBV21-1 is described as a pseudogene. The CDR3 length is 19 residues. CDR3 in amino acids: CASSKAIPLGLALTDTQYF. The CDR3 DNA reads TGTGCCAGCAGCAAAGCGATCCCATTGGGACTAGCGCTCACAGATACGCAGTATTTT.

V gene TRBV7-9 combines with J gene TRBJ2-2, with D maybe TRBD2 (5 bases). The CDR3 totals 15 residues. Trimming shortened V by 8 bases and J by 2 bases, and 15 bases separated the two germline ends. Germline V lookup: CDR1 SEHNR, CDR2 FQNEAQ (reference sequence). Here the CDR3 reads CASLERQANTGELFF. The CDR3 region has the DNA TGTGCCAGCCTGGAGCGGCAGGCCAACACCGGGGAGCTGTTTTTT.